This T cell receptor (beta chain) was profiled in a study of cytomegalovirus exposure and HLA in healthy donors. General study points: Most of the TCR beta V segments (in an earlier analysis) were productive either about 87% or about 30% of the time. Further analysis was carried out later, and it showed several of the most significant clusters appearing linked to common viral pathogens. What was likely a sequencing artifact was a cluster of highly shared sequence variants.

PCR used 60 Vbeta primers and 13 Jbeta primers. Per the original methods: In a later analysis, of 84 million or so unique beta chains, 9 million to 11 million appeared in at least two donors. Sequencing used immunoSEQ multiplex PCR; TCRdb keeps in-frame clones, though not all of them. The D gene and trimming were derived from the DNA, and the V and J assignments and clone size from that table. This table has some 150,000 clones, under 90% appearing once. Details on this clone: Its antigen is undetermined.

Germline CDR1 reads SGHAT; CDR2 reads FQNNGV. The length of the CDR3 is 13 residues. The V end lost 5 bases, the J end lost 0 bases, and 7 bases lay between the germline ends. The source of this sequence is a male donor in good health and CMV-seronegative. The sample consisted of PBMCs. The chain links TRBV11-2 to TRBJ2-5; D is perhaps TRBD2 (5 bases). The DNA for the CDR3 is TGTGCCAGCAGCGCGGACTACCAAGAGACCCAGTACTTC. As protein: CASSADYQETQYF.